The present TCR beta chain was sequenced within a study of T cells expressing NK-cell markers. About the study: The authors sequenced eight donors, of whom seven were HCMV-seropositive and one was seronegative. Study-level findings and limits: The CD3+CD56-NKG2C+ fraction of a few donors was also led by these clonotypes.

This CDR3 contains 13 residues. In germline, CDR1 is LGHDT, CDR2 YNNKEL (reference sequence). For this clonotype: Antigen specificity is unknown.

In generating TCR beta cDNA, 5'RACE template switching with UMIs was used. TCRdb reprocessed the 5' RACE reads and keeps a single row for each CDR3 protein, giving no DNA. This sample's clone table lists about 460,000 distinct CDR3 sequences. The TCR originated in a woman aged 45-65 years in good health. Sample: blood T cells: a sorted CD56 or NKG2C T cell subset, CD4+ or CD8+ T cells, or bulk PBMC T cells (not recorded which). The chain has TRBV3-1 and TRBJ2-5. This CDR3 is CASSQKGVETQYF.